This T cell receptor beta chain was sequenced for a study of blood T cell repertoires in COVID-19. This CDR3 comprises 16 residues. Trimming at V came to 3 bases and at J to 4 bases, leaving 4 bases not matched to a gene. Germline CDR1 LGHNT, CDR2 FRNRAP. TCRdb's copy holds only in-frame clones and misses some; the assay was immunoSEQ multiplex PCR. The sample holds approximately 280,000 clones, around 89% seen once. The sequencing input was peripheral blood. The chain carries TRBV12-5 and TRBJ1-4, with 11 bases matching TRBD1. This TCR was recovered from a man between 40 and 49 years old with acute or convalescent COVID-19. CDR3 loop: CASGFGTGGINEKLFF. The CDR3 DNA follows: TGTGCTAGTGGTTTCGGGACAGGGGGTATTAATGAAAAACTGTTTTTT.